This T cell receptor (beta chain) originates from a study of cytomegalovirus exposure and HLA in healthy donors. Primers included in the PCR were 60 Vbeta and 13 Jbeta primers. Generated by immunoSEQ multiplex PCR, the TCRdb table keeps only in-frame clones and is missing some. The table records about 190,000 clones, 65% to 75% of them present only once. The TCR was taken from a man younger than 40 in good health and CMV-seropositive. Sequences were obtained from PBMCs.

This chain's CDR3 is CASRLQGLYQPQHF. The DNA of the CDR3 is TGTGCCAGCAGACTACAGGGTTTATATCAGCCCCAGCATTTT. The chain joins TRBV28 to TRBJ1-5; possible D gene TRBD1, 6 bases. V lost 6 bases and J lost 5, with 14 bases in between. Germline CDR1 and CDR2: MDHEN and SYDVKM. The CDR3 has 14 residues.